This T cell receptor (beta chain) is drawn from a study of a mutant IDH1 vaccine in newly diagnosed glioma (TCRdb year 2021). With regard to the full study: Patients were given eight vaccinations, in weeks 1, 3, 5, 7, 11, 15, 19 and 23, which matched visits V03 through V10. Of the approximately 33 patients who were treated, approximately 60% were male and roughly 38% were female, and the mean age was about 40 years. Peripheral blood samples were drawn at six visits, namely V03 (baseline), V05, V07, V10, V12 and V13. For exploratory analyses, longitudinal TCRB deep sequencing was carried out in 25 to 30 treated patients wherever samples were available. Vaccination began 4-6 weeks after radiotherapy alone, or alongside temozolomide cycles in the chemotherapy-containing groups. Before enrollment, most patients had been given radiochemotherapy with temozolomide as standard therapy, while the rest had received either radiotherapy alone or temozolomide alone.

The CDR3 runs 13 amino acids, cysteine and phenylalanine included. Only CDR3 DNA is held: 39 bases, read in frame from base 1. V and J are truncated by 2 bases and 5 bases respectively, leaving an intervening sequence of 9 bases. The germline V gene encodes CDR1 ENHRY and CDR2 SYGVKD. Worth noting for this clone: No antigen is known for it. Base qualities are not provided; no much larger clone lies one nucleotide away.

Summary of the overall study and its limitations: Availability determined which PBMC samples were chosen for TCRB deep sequencing. Pseudoprogression seemed to be unrelated to changes in the top peripheral T cell clonotypes found by TCRB sequencing. Immune responses induced by the vaccine were seen in 93.3% of patients across multiple MHC alleles. The authors stated that sample limitations prevented analyses of patient blood samples from being reproduced.

The library was obtained by the immunoSEQ multiplex PCR assay. The hsTCRB Kit was used according to the manufacturer's protocol to amplify rearranged TCR beta chain sequences. Sequencing of TCRB libraries was carried out on an Illumina MiSeq. For the original study's pipeline: Demultiplexing, trimming and gene mapping were performed with the kit vendor's proprietary platform. Held by TCRdb, this immuneACCESS table contains in-frame sequences only and omits some clones. Under half of the omission traces to an unresolved V gene where checked; the cause of the rest is unknown. Clonal size and the V and J genes are those of that table, whereas D and trimming came from the DNA. This sample comprises 100,000 to 150,000 clones, roughly 77% of them detected only once. The top ten clonotypes cover 4.5% to 6% of the sample. This specimen's time point label, interpreted: week 11, during vaccination. A 20-mer mutant IDH1 peptide at 300 micrograms in Montanide made up each vaccine dose, which was injected subcutaneously together with topical imiquimod. All donors had newly diagnosed IDH1-mutant astrocytomas of WHO grade 3 or 4 that showed loss of nuclear ATRX. The samples were drawn from NOA16, a multicentre, single-arm, open-label phase I trial in Germany that tested a mutant IDH1 peptide vaccine in humans for the first time. Genomic DNA for TCRB sequencing was isolated from EDTA blood with the DNeasy Blood and Tissue Kit.

Recombination joined TRBV10-3 with TRBJ1-2; the best D guess is TRBD1, with 5 bases matching. The specimen comprised PBMCs, sampled from a glioma patient whose treatment included an IDH1 peptide vaccine. This clonotype was sampled from a middle-aged man with glioma. The CDR3 in this case is CAISEPGRYGYTF. The nucleotide sequence reads TGTGCCATCAGTGAGCCAGGGAGGTATGGCTACACCTTC.